The entry below describes one T cell receptor (beta chain). This clone was counted once. What antigen it recognizes has not been identified. No per-base quality is available; no much larger clone lies one base away. The CDR3 regions of human TCRbeta chains were analyzed by immunosequencing. Concerning the study's data processing: TCRs in the repertoires were matched against a reference library of SARS-CoV-2-specific TCRs that had been generated with the MIRA antigen-specificity platform. Breadth meant the fraction of unique TCRs that were SARS-CoV-2-associated, whereas depth meant the fraction of total T cells that were SARS-CoV-2-associated. Using the MIRA data, each spike-specific TCR was assigned both to the spike region to which the TCR was reactive and to a CD4 or CD8 class. Log10-transformed breadth and depth values were compared by one-way ANOVA with Sidak's multiple comparisons tests. TCRdb stores this immuneACCESS table with in-frame sequences only. Part of the clones is absent; in the studies checked, under half of the shortfall reflects unresolved V genes, and no reason is known for the rest. The V and J calls and clone size are taken from that table; D and trimming were inferred from the DNA. This sample gives 95,000 to 110,000 clones in total; roughly 90% of them show up just once. In total, the top ten clones hold about 8.1% of the sample.

These data belong to a study of T cell responses to AZD1222 COVID-19 vaccine (dated by TCRdb to 2020 to 2022). Turning to the overall study: A total of 233 trial participants underwent TCR sequencing, of whom approximately 200 had received two doses of AZD1222 and 26 had received two doses of the MenACWY control vaccine. Trial participants were enrolled by age into subgroups of 18-55, 56-69 and 70-plus years, and around 150, 28 and 57 TCR-sequenced participants, respectively, were included in these subgroups. Findings and caveats that apply to the study as a whole: Nearly half of unique spike-specific TCRs reportedly recognized epitopes outside regions mutated in the B.1.351 and B.1.1.7 variants. After two AZD1222 doses, both the breadth and the depth of spike-specific TCRs were significantly higher than at day 0 and than in MenACWY recipients. Conclusions about previously exposed vaccinees are limited, since just five or six AZD1222 recipients were seropositive for SARS-CoV-2 at baseline. Participants were mostly white British, with more females than males. The authors suggested clonal diversity may have been underestimated. Because no day 14 peak-response samples were available, repertoires were characterized only after the peak T cell response. CD4 TCRs associated with the vaccine covered the entire spike protein, and the dominant responses were in regions 160-218 and 743-854. The 56-69-year group was small, and its depth increase did not reach significance, likely because of low power.

The time point label of this sample denotes: about 28 days (+/-7) after the second vaccine dose. AZD1222 recipients whose second dose came at about 4 weeks and those whose second dose came at about 12 weeks were combined into one group, since spike-specific TCR depth and breadth did not differ between the two schedules. Vaccinee samples came from UK trials COV001 and COV002, including a single-blind randomized controlled phase 2/3 trial of AZD1222 (ChAdOx1 nCoV-19) in healthy adults. For TCRbeta chain sequencing, PBMC samples were collected from trial participants at day 0 and at day 28 after the second dose. The CDR3 runs 15 residues from the cysteine to the phenylalanine. The sequence is cut down to CDR3 DNA, 45 bases in frame from base 1. The germline V gene (reference sequence) provides CDR1 PRHDT and CDR2 FYEKMQ. Trimming removed 5 bases from V and 2 bases from J; the gene matches leave 6 bases unexplained.

The TCR comes from an adult who received the AZD1222 COVID-19 vaccine. The material sequenced was peripheral blood, taken 28 days after the second AZD1222 dose. The V gene is TRBV13 and the J gene is TRBJ2-3; the central 8 bases match TRBD2. The nucleotides read TGTGCCAGCAGCCCTCAGCGGGAGATCACAGATACGCAGTATTTT. This encodes CASSPQREITDTQYF. With all but the CDR3 taken from the reference TRBV13 and TRBJ2-3 genes, the full variable domain is: AAGVIQSPRHLIKEKRETATLKCYPIPRHDTVYWYQQGPGQDPQFLISFYEKMQSDKGSIPDRFSAQQFSDYHSELNMSSLELGDSALYFCASSPQREITDTQYFGPGTRLTVL.